This T cell receptor beta chain was sequenced for a study of long-term antiretroviral therapy in people with HIV. Survey-level immunoSEQ v3.0 assays were run. The data were produced by immunoSEQ multiplex PCR, yet TCRdb's version contains in-frame clones alone and is incomplete. The table records 25,000 to 35,000 clones, about 94% of them present only once. CDR1 MNHNY and CDR2 SVGAGI come from the germline V gene (reference sequence). This CDR3 comprises 14 residues. V shed 2 bases and J 5 bases; nucleotides not matched to a gene: 6. The TCR originated in a man over 45 with HIV. This specimen consisted of unsorted PBMCs, obtained 7.4 years after starting antiretroviral therapy. The chain carries TRBV6-6 and TRBJ2-7; 7 bases line up with TRBD1. CDR3 sequence (DNA): TGTGCCAGCAGTTACGACAGGGCATTCGACGAGCAGTACTTC. It specifies CASSYDRAFDEQYF.